This T cell receptor (beta chain) was captured by sequencing in a study of T cell responses to AZD1222 COVID-19 vaccine. Comments on this clone: The antigen remains unidentified.

The V gene lost 5 bases and the J gene lost 3 bases, with 13 bases spanning the gap. This CDR3 has 15 amino acids. Germline V lookup: CDR1 SNHLY, CDR2 FYNNEI. Regarding the study as a whole: There were mostly white British donors and more females than males, and clonal diversity was possibly underestimated.

Only in-frame clones appear in the TCRdb table, and some are missing; sequencing was by immunoSEQ multiplex PCR. The data contain 150,000 to 200,000 clones, 90% to 95% of them singletons. V is TRBV2 and J is TRBJ2-2; possible D gene TRBD2, 7 bases. This TCR derives from an adult who received the AZD1222 COVID-19 vaccine. The material was peripheral blood, obtained 28 days after the second AZD1222 dose. The CDR3 DNA reads TGTGCCAGCAGTCCGGGGGGCCGGGACACCGGGGAGCTGTTTTTT. Translating gives CASSPGGRDTGELFF.